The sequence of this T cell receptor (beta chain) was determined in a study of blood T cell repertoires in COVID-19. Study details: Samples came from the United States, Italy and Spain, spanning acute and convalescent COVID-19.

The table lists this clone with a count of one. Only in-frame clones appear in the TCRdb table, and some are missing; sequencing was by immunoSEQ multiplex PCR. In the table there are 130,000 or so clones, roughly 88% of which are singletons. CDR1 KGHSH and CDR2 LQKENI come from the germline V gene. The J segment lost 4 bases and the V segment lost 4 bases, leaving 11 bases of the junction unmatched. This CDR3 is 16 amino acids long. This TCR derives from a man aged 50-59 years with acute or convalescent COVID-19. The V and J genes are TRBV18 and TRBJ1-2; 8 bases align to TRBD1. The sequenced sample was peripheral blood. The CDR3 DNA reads TGTGCCAGCTCACTAGACCAGGGGGCCGCTTTCTATGGCTACACCTTC. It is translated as CASSLDQGAAFYGYTF.